These 21 T cell receptor beta chains were sequenced from one sample in a study of blood T cell repertoires in COVID-19. Produced via immunoSEQ multiplex PCR; TCRdb's table is partial and in-frame only. In the table there are roughly 300,000 clones, 80% to 90% of which are singletons. The specimen sequenced was PBMCs or T cells enriched from blood (not recorded which). These receptors originate from a woman in her 40s with acute COVID-19.

This chain's CDR3 is CASSPNFGSNQPQHF. In nucleotides, the CDR3 is TGTGCCAGCAGCCCGAATTTCGGTAGCAATCAGCCCCAGCATTTT. The chain is built from TRBV7-6 and TRBJ1-5; no clear D. The CDR3 extends over 15 amino acids. Per germline, CDR1 SGHVS and CDR2 FNYEAQ. V lost 5 bases and J 0 bases, leaving 11 bases between the germline ends.

This chain joins TRBV3-1 (or the pseudogene TRBV3-2) and TRBJ2-7; 12 bases match TRBD2. CDR1 and CDR2 from the germline V gene are LGHDT and YNNKEL (reference sequence). This CDR3 is 15 amino acids long. Trimming took 5 bases from V and 6 from J; bases not matched to a gene: 8. The CDR3 DNA is TGTGCCAGCAGCTCCTCTAGCGGGAGGGCCCCCGAGCAGTACTTC. It codes for CASSSSSGRAPEQYF.

The chain carries TRBV12-5 and TRBJ2-1; D might be TRBD2 (6 bases). Trimming took off 5 bases at V and 6 bases at J, with 17 bases between the two ends. CDR3 length: 15 residues. The V gene's germline CDR1 is LGHNT and CDR2 FRNRAP. The chain's CDR3 is CASGPGTPGVNEQFF. DNA of the CDR3: TGTGCTAGTGGTCCCGGGACTCCCGGGGTCAATGAGCAGTTCTTC.

This clone was counted a few times. The rearrangement links TRBV5-4 to TRBJ1-3, with D uncertain. The CDR3 length is 14 residues. Germline lookup yields CDR1 SGHNT and CDR2 YYREEE (reference sequence). The ends were cut back, 4 bases at V and 0 bases at J, with 8 bases in the middle. CDR3 sequence reads: CASSPRSSGNTIYF. The CDR3 nucleotides read TGTGCCAGCAGCCCCAGGTCCTCTGGAAACACCATATATTTT.

This sequence joins TRBV7-2 and TRBJ2-1; maybe TRBD1 (5 bases). Germline V gene sequence: CDR1 SGHTA, CDR2 FQGNSA. This CDR3 region has 16 residues. Deletions cut 3 bases from V and 0 bases from J, with 12 bases between. The chain's CDR3 is CASSFSGASSYNEQFF. CDR3 coding DNA: TGTGCCAGCAGCTTTTCTGGGGCTAGCTCCTACAATGAGCAGTTCTTC. Using reference TRBV7-2 and TRBJ2-1 for the parts outside the CDR3, the full variable domain is GAGVSQSPSNKVTEKGKDVELRCDPISGHTALYWYRQSLGQGLEFLIYFQGNSAPDKSGLPSDRFSAERTGGSVSTLTIQRTQQEDSAVYLCASSFSGASSYNEQFFGPGTRLTVL.

The chain recombines TRBV5-6 with TRBJ2-1; 12 nucleotides align to TRBD2. This CDR3 is 19 amino acids long. Germline assignment: CDR1 SGHDT and CDR2 YYEEEE. The junction had 12 bases not matched to a gene; V was cut back by 0 bases and J by 5 bases. The CDR3, as DNA: TGTGCCAGCAGCTTGGGGGATTTACTAGCGGGGGGCACTAACAATGAGCAGTTCTTC. Translation gives CASSLGDLLAGGTNNEQFF.

The J gene is TRBJ2-7, the V gene TRBV14, with no clear D. The V gene lost 3 bases and the J gene lost 2 bases, with 20 bases spanning the gap. From germline, CDR1 is SGHDN and CDR2 FVKESK. The CDR3 is made up of 17 amino acids. The CDR3 loop reads CASSHAPLGHRAYEQYF. The CDR3 DNA reads as TGTGCCAGCAGCCATGCACCCCTTGGGCACCGAGCCTACGAGCAGTACTTC.

The table lists this clone with many counts. The chain uses TRBV29-1 and TRBJ1-3; the D is unclear. This CDR3 is 12 amino acids long. Germline-derived CDR1 and CDR2 are SQVTM and ANQGSEA. Trimming pared 2 bases from V and 3 bases from J, leaving 5 bases between. The CDR3 nucleotides read TGCAGCGTTGAATACGGTGGAAACACCATATATTTT. Its translation is CSVEYGGNTIYF.

This clone was observed a single time. This rearrangement joins TRBV27 to TRBJ2-7; TRBD2 matches at 9 bases. There are 15 residues in the CDR3. CDR1 and CDR2 (germline): MNHEY, SMNVEV (reference sequence). V dropped 6 bases and J dropped 4; count of bases not matched to a gene: 10. DNA for the CDR3: TGTGCCAGCAGCTCCGCTAGCGGGAAGAAGTACGAGCAGTACTTC. Protein sequence: CASSSASGKKYEQYF.

The V gene is TRBV27, the J gene TRBJ2-7; D is unresolved. This CDR3 is built from 12 residues. Germline V gene sequence: CDR1 MNHEY, CDR2 SMNVEV (reference sequence). Trimming shortened V by 2 bases and J by 3 bases, and 5 bases separated the two germline ends. The CDR3 DNA reads TGTGCCAGCAGTTTACTCTTCTACGAGCAGTACTTC. Its protein product is CASSLLFYEQYF.

V is TRBV7-2 and J is TRBJ1-3, with 9 bases lining up with TRBD1. CDR3 length: 15 amino acids. Trimming cost V 5 bases and J 2 bases; bases outside gene matches: 4. Germline CDR1 SGHTA, CDR2 FQGNSA. The CDR3 is CASSLTGGAGNTIYF. The CDR3 DNA follows: TGTGCCAGCAGCCTTACAGGGGGCGCTGGAAACACCATATATTTT.

This rearrangement joins TRBV7-8 to TRBJ2-7; 7 bases line up with TRBD1. Germline V gives CDR1 SGHVS, CDR2 FQNEAQ. The CDR3 runs to 15 residues. V lost 3 bases and J lost 0; bases outside the gene matches: 5. The DNA of the CDR3 is TGTGCCAGCAGCTTGGCGACAGGGAGCTCCTACGAGCAGTACTTC. It codes for CASSLATGSSYEQYF.

The V gene is TRBV6-6, the J gene TRBJ2-6; D ambiguous. The CDR3 totals 13 residues. Germline CDR1 reads MNHNY; CDR2 reads SVGAGI (reference sequence). V lost 4 bases and J lost 6, with 7 bases in between. CDR3 sequence (DNA): TGTGCCAGCAGTTTGAGCGAGGCCAACGTCCTGACTTTC. This codes for CASSLSEANVLTF.

The chain links TRBV7-9 to TRBJ2-3, with 12 bases identical to TRBD2. Germline lookup yields CDR1 SEHNR and CDR2 FQNEAQ (reference sequence). The V and J ends lost 1 base and 2 bases, in that order; junction bases with no gene match: 7. The CDR3 spans 18 residues. CDR3 loop: CASSLVGLAGGTTDTQYF. The CDR3 nucleotides read TGTGCCAGCAGCTTAGTGGGGCTAGCGGGAGGGACCACAGATACGCAGTATTTT.

This clone was seen a single time. The chain recombines TRBV14 with TRBJ1-6; 12 bases align to TRBD1. The CDR3 consists of 14 residues. Per germline, CDR1 SGHDN and CDR2 FVKESK. With V trimmed by 10 bases and J by 8 bases, 6 bases remained unmatched. The CDR3 nucleotides read TGTGCCAAACAGGGACAGGGGGCAGATTCACCCCTCCACTTT. This sequence encodes CAKQGQGADSPLHF.

This chain uses TRBV28 with TRBJ1-5; TRBD1 might be the D (5 bases). The germline gives CDR1 MDHEN, CDR2 SYDVKM. The CDR3 totals 14 residues. V shed 6 bases and J shed 0 bases, with 9 bases lying between them. Here the CDR3 reads CASRMGGSNQPQHF. CDR3 nucleotide sequence: TGTGCCAGCAGAATGGGGGGTAGCAATCAGCCCCAGCATTTT.

This chain connects TRBV6-5 to TRBJ2-1, with 9 bases fitting TRBD1. CDR1 and CDR2 (germline): MNHEY, SVGAGI. V dropped 0 bases and J dropped 1; count of bases not matched to a gene: 1. The CDR3 totals 16 residues. The CDR3 DNA sequence: TGTGCCAGCAGTTACTCAGGGACAGGGTCCTACAATGAGCAGTTCTTC. The encoded protein is CASSYSGTGSYNEQFF.

This chain joins TRBV10-3 and TRBJ2-2, with TRBD2 identical over 13 bases. This CDR3 has 17 residues. The junction had 8 bases not matched to a gene; V was cut back by 5 bases and J by 5 bases. CDR1 and CDR2 from the germline V gene are ENHRY and SYGVKD. The CDR3 DNA is TGTGCCATCAGTACTAGCTTGGGACTAGCGGGAACCGGGGAGCTGTTTTTT. It yields the protein CAISTSLGLAGTGELFF.

The chain uses TRBV28 and TRBJ2-1; maybe TRBD2 (6 bases). Per the germline V gene, CDR1 is MDHEN and CDR2 is SYDVKM. V gave up 5 bases and J gave up 0 bases, with 14 bases separating them. CDR3 length equals 16 residues. This CDR3 reads CASSSRDFPSYNEQFF. CDR3 sequence (DNA): TGTGCCAGCAGTAGCCGGGACTTCCCCTCCTACAATGAGCAGTTCTTC.

This chain links TRBV15 with TRBJ1-6; TRBD1 matches at 9 bases. The V gene's germline CDR1 is LNHNV and CDR2 YYDKDF (reference sequence). This CDR3 is 15 amino acids long. V shed 2 bases and J 10 bases; nucleotides not matched to a gene: 6. DNA for the CDR3: TGTGCCACCAGCAGACTAGGACAGGGGAGCTCACCCCTCCACTTT. Encoded protein: CATSRLGQGSSPLHF.

The rearrangement joins TRBV7-2 to TRBJ2-2, with D perhaps matching TRBD2 (6 bases). Trimming cost V 3 bases and J 0 bases, with 11 bases left between them. CDR3 length equals 16 residues. The germline gives CDR1 SGHTA, CDR2 FQGNSA. CDR3 region: CASSFLRGANTGELFF. CDR3 in DNA: TGTGCCAGCAGCTTCCTCCGCGGGGCGAACACCGGGGAGCTGTTTTTT.